The rows below give T cell receptor beta chains drawn from one sample of a study of shared T cell receptors in the human thymus. The protocol was immunoSEQ multiplex PCR, while the TCRdb copy is restricted to in-frame clones and leaves out a portion. The data hold a few hundred thousand clones, with just under 95% observed a single time. The sequencing input was thymocytes. These receptors came from a human donor. Each CDR3 is given with its conserved first and last residue. The D gene is left open where the match is weak. Expanded clones are given a class, and other clones once, few, many or no size at all.

j_gene | d_gene | v_gene | abundance | CDR3aa | CDR3nt
TRBJ2-1 | - | TRBV27 | - | CASSPRAYNEQFF | TGTGCCAGCAGTCCTCGGGCTTACAATGAGCAGTTCTTC
TRBJ1-2 | - | TRBV5-1 | - | CASSIPSRADGYTF | TGCGCCAGCAGCATCCCCTCGCGGGCTGATGGCTACACCTTC
TRBJ2-1 | TRBD2 | TRBV5-1 | - | CASRPLAGEDNEQFF | TGCGCCAGCAGACCACTAGCGGGAGAAGACAATGAGCAGTTCTTC
TRBJ2-7 | TRBD1 | TRBV27 | - | CASRVGTGFFYEQYF | TGTGCCAGCAGGGTCGGGACAGGGTTTTTCTACGAGCAGTACTTC
TRBJ2-7 | TRBD2 | TRBV10-2 | - | CASGVTGTSTEGFLEQYF | TGCGCCAGCGGCGTAACCGGGACTAGCACCGAAGGGTTCCTCGAGCAGTACTTC
TRBJ2-5 | - | TRBV14 | - | CASSLPSETQYF | TGTGCCAGCAGCCTCCCCTCAGAGACCCAGTACTTC
TRBJ1-5 | TRBD1 | TRBV7-2 | - | CASSLGTGDSNQPQHF | TGTGCCAGCAGCTTGGGGACAGGGGATAGCAATCAGCCCCAGCATTTT
TRBJ2-5 | TRBD1 | TRBV28 | - | CASSPTPNDREETQYF | TGTGCCAGCAGTCCCACACCCAACGACAGGGAAGAGACCCAGTACTTC
TRBJ1-1 | - | TRBV6-1 | once | CATQFEGRGSAEAFF | TGTGCCACCCAGTTTGAGGGGCGAGGTTCCGCTGAAGCTTTCTTT
TRBJ1-2 | - | TRBV21-1 | - | CASSKGESDRVGTNYGYTF | TGTGCCAGCAGCAAGGGTGAGTCTGACAGGGTGGGGACTAACTATGGCTACACCTTC
TRBJ2-5 | TRBD2 | TRBV6-1 | - | CASQKLAGGETQYF | TGTGCCAGCCAAAAACTAGCGGGAGGTGAGACCCAGTACTTC
TRBJ2-5 | - | TRBV7-2 | - | CASSLASGLRQETQYF | TGTGCCAGCAGCTTAGCCAGCGGGCTCCGCCAAGAGACCCAGTACTTC
TRBJ1-4 | - | TRBV15 | once | CATSTPPGRGEATNEKLFF | TGTGCCACCAGCACACCCCCCGGCAGGGGTGAGGCGACTAATGAAAAACTGTTTTTT
TRBJ2-7 | TRBD2 | TRBV7-2 | - | CASSFRLARSGDYEQYF | TGTGCCAGCAGCTTTAGACTAGCGAGAAGTGGTGACTACGAGCAGTACTTC
TRBJ1-1 | - | TRBV6-1 | - | CASSDWVTGVNTEAFF | TGTGCCAGCAGTGACTGGGTGACGGGGGTGAACACTGAAGCTTTCTTT
TRBJ2-7 | - | TRBV25-1 | - | CAISLGEQYF | TGTGCCATTTCGTTGGGCGAGCAGTACTTC
TRBJ2-6 | TRBD1 | TRBV19 | - | CASRGQGGGGANVLTF | TGTGCCAGTAGGGGACAGGGAGGAGGTGGGGCCAACGTCCTGACTTTC
TRBJ2-1 | - | TRBV27 | - | CASTVGPYNEQLF | TGTGCCAGCACCGTAGGGCCCTACAATGAGCAGCTCTTC
TRBJ2-7 | - | TRBV19 | - | CASSIGLGQGHEQYF | TGTGCCAGTAGTATAGGACTCGGGCAGGGCCACGAGCAGTACTTC
TRBJ2-2 | - | TRBV11-2 | - | CASSSRTTSFNTGELFF | TGTGCCAGCAGCTCAAGGACTACCTCTTTTAACACCGGGGAGCTGTTTTTT
TRBJ2-3 | TRBD2 | TRBV6-1 | - | CASRKLAGRTDTQYF | TGTGCCAGCAGAAAACTAGCGGGTCGCACAGATACGCAGTATTTT
TRBJ1-2 | TRBD1 | TRBV7-9 | - | CASSPRVIGGNYGYTF | TGTGCCAGCAGCCCCCGGGTTATAGGGGGCAACTATGGCTACACCTTC
TRBJ2-7 | - | TRBV7-2 | - | CASSSPWGAETYEQYF | TGTGCCAGCAGCTCACCCTGGGGGGCGGAGACCTACGAGCAGTACTTC
TRBJ1-3 | - | TRBV10-3 | - | CAIRGPFMTTIYF | TGTGCCATCAGAGGACCGTTCATGACGACCATATATTTT
TRBJ2-7 | TRBD1 | TRBV4-1 | - | CASSQAGQGAYEQYF | TGCGCCAGCAGCCAAGCGGGACAGGGGGCCTACGAGCAGTACTTC
TRBJ2-1 | TRBD2 | TRBV11-1 | - | CASSFRLAGHNEQFF | TGTGCCAGCAGCTTTCGACTAGCGGGGCACAATGAGCAGTTCTTC
TRBJ2-3 | - | TRBV19 | - | CASSMCRGGTDTQYF | TGTGCCAGTAGTATGTGCAGGGGTGGCACAGATACGCAGTATTTT
TRBJ2-2 | TRBD2 | TRBV5-6 | - | CASSLARLAVMNTGELFF | TGTGCCAGCAGCTTAGCTCGACTAGCGGTAATGAACACCGGGGAGCTGTTTTTT
TRBJ2-1 | TRBD2 | TRBV19 | - | CASSIYSKPEGLAGVDEQFF | TGTGCCAGTAGTATATATAGCAAACCCGAGGGACTAGCGGGAGTGGATGAGCAGTTCTTC
TRBJ1-4 | TRBD1 | TRBV11-2 | - | CASSTGQGGNEKLFF | TGTGCCAGCAGCACCGGACAGGGAGGCAATGAAAAACTGTTTTTT
TRBJ1-1 | - | TRBV29-1 | - | CSVEGAGGRAMNTEAFF | TGCAGCGTTGAAGGGGCCGGGGGGAGGGCCATGAACACTGAAGCTTTCTTT
TRBJ2-1 | TRBD2 | TRBV7-2 | once | CASSPRLAGDPASGNEQFF | TGTGCCAGCAGCCCCCGACTAGCGGGAGACCCCGCGTCCGGTAATGAGCAGTTCTTC
TRBJ1-5 | - | TRBV27 | - | CASSFREGHQPQHF | TGTGCCAGCAGTTTCCGAGAGGGGCATCAGCCCCAGCATTTT
TRBJ2-1 | - | TRBV11-2 | - | CASSLDTVNNEQFF | TGTGCCAGCAGCTTAGATACCGTTAACAATGAGCAGTTCTTC
TRBJ2-5 | TRBD1 | TRBV18 | - | CASSPRTGPETQYF | TGTGCCAGCTCACCAAGGACAGGGCCAGAGACCCAGTACTTC
TRBJ1-2 | TRBD1 | TRBV2 | - | CASRGGTATNYGYTF | TGTGCCAGCAGGGGCGGGACAGCAACTAACTATGGCTACACCTTC
TRBJ2-1 | - | TRBV7-2 | - | CASSLDLATHPNNEQFF | TGTGCCAGCAGCTTAGATTTAGCGACTCACCCAAACAATGAGCAGTTCTTC
TRBJ2-7 | - | TRBV5-1 | - | CASSWEAHYEQYF | TGCGCCAGCAGCTGGGAAGCACACTACGAGCAGTACTTC
TRBJ2-7 | TRBD2 | TRBV27 | - | CASSRGLAGTPYEQYF | TGTGCCAGCAGCCGCGGACTAGCGGGCACACCCTACGAGCAGTACTTC
TRBJ2-7 | - | TRBV7-8 | - | CASSLLGVYEQYF | TGTGCCAGCAGCTTACTAGGGGTCTACGAGCAGTACTTC
TRBJ2-7 | - | TRBV7-8 | - | CASSQSSDWGWEQYF | TGTGCCAGCAGCCAATCAAGCGACTGGGGTTGGGAGCAGTACTTC
TRBJ2-1 | TRBD2 | TRBV9 | - | CASSVGSGRISSYNEQFF | TGTGCCAGCAGCGTAGGTAGCGGGAGAATTAGCTCCTACAATGAGCAGTTCTTC
TRBJ1-3 | - | TRBV19 | - | CASSIGSRLERNTIYF | TGTGCCAGTAGTATAGGTTCCCGCCTCGAGAGGAACACCATATATTTT
TRBJ2-3 | - | TRBV30 | - | CAWSSEVGTDTQYF | TGTGCCTGGAGTTCGGAGGTGGGCACAGATACGCAGTATTTT
TRBJ1-3 | - | TRBV14 | - | CASSQENGYSGNTIYF | TGTGCCAGCAGCCAAGAGAACGGATACTCTGGAAACACCATATATTTT
TRBJ1-4 | TRBD1 | TRBV30 | - | CAWSEGGLLNEKLFF | TGTGCCTGGAGTGAAGGGGGCCTTCTTAATGAAAAACTGTTTTTT
TRBJ2-7 | TRBD1 | TRBV4-1 | - | CASSQGTGSLYEQYF | TGCGCCAGCAGCCAAGGGACAGGGAGTTTGTACGAGCAGTACTTC
TRBJ1-5 | - | TRBV28 | - | CASSLPTERQPQHF | TGTGCCAGCAGTTTACCGACGGAGAGGCAGCCCCAGCATTTT
TRBJ1-3 | - | TRBV28 | - | CASSWTPQGFSGNTIYF | TGTGCCAGCAGTTGGACCCCACAGGGTTTCTCTGGAAACACCATATATTTT
TRBJ1-2 | - | TRBV5-1 | - | CASSLVCRLLNYGYTF | TGCGCCAGCAGCTTGGTCTGCAGACTATTAAACTATGGCTACACCTTC
TRBJ2-3 | TRBD2 | TRBV7-2 | - | CATTPSGAPPDTQYF | TGTGCCACCACCCCTAGCGGAGCCCCCCCCGATACGCAGTATTTT
TRBJ2-1 | - | TRBV18 | once | CASSLLPFNEQFF | TGTGCCAGCTCACTCCTGCCTTTCAATGAGCAGTTCTTC
TRBJ2-1 | - | TRBV25-1 | - | CARETANNEQFF | TGTGCCAGGGAGACAGCAAACAATGAGCAGTTCTTC
TRBJ1-5 | TRBD1 | TRBV18 | - | CASSPGQGDQPQHF | TGTGCCAGCTCACCCGGGCAGGGGGACCAGCCCCAGCATTTT
TRBJ1-1 | - | TRBV9 | once | CASSIQLNTEAFF | TGTGCCAGCAGCATACAGCTAAACACTGAAGCTTTCTTT